This TCR beta chain was sequenced for a study of T cell repertoires in cytomegalovirus infection (dated by TCRdb to between 2018 and 2020). Study-level background: The peptide stimulations were aimed at well-studied HLA-B-restricted epitopes as well as recently identified HLA-C-restricted CMV epitopes, whose presentation resists viral immunomodulation. Because public TCR beta signatures pointed to carriage of CMV infection together with the matching HLA type, the HLA type of each donor mattered for the analysis. Summary of the overall study and its limitations: Carriers of CMV infection plus the relevant HLA type were discriminated by the cumulative frequency of public TCR beta family members in the study cohort and in an independent approximately 350-donor cohort. The ex vivo response was dominated by HLA-C-restricted CMV-specific TCR beta clonotypes, and the single most frequent clonotype in two of eight donors was supplied by these HLA-C-restricted clonotypes.

The treatment or condition tag for this specimen amounts to: in vitro stimulation with specific CMV peptide epitopes to enrich CMV-specific T cells. At the junction V is shortened by 4 bases and J by 10 bases, with 13 bases in between. In the germline V gene (reference sequence), CDR1 corresponds to MNHEY and CDR2 to SMNVEV. Spanning cysteine to phenylalanine, the CDR3 consists of 13 amino acids. Only the CDR3 region is kept as DNA, spanning 39 bases read in frame from base 1. In regard to this clonotype: Its binding antigen is unknown. No clone much larger than this one lies a single base away; base qualities are absent.

The sequencer was an Illumina HiSeq 1500. TCRdb handled the public reads itself, with Q25 trimming in fastp and clone calling in MiXCR, and kept productive beta chains. Every entry covers one CDR3 protein and lists the most common genes and DNA from its rows. Recorded for this sample are over 250,000 distinct CDR3 sequences; 20% to 25% of them occurred a single time. Of the sample, about 21% is held by the ten largest clones. The V and J segments used are TRBV27 and TRBJ1-4; a confident D gene designation cannot be given. Material: cultured PBMCs, obtained from culture after CMV antigen stimulation. The TCR originated in a human donor in good health (CMV status not recorded). Some clones in this sample may be carry-over from other donors' samples. The bases are TGTGCCAGCAGTTGGGGAGTATCTGGAAAACTGTTTTTT. Translated, this gives CASSWGVSGKLFF. This CDR3, with the reference TRBV27 and TRBJ1-4 proteins standing in past its ends, gives the full variable domain EAQVTQNPRYLITVTGKKLTVTCSQNMNHEYMSWYRQDPGLGLRQIYYSMNVEVTDKGDVPEGYKVSRKEKRNFPLILESPSPNQTSLYFCASSWGVSGKLFFGSGTQLSVL.